Detailed here is one T cell receptor (beta chain). No antigen is known for it. It was with a sample-barcoded 5' primer and a J-beta primer mix that a second PCR of roughly 7 to 12 cycles was run. TCRdb passed the 5' RACE reads through MiXCR, listing each CDR3 protein once. Among 550,000 to 800,000 distinct CDR3 sequences listed, more than 20% were seen once. This entry comes from a study of blood T cells in healthy people across ages. The study, taken as a whole, reports: Nothing was known about donor CMV status, and this possibly confounded expanded clonotype changes. A strong correlation was found between TCR beta diversity and the percentage of naive T cells.

Donors were healthy Caucasian individuals from Russia aged roughly 6 to 95. The authors isolated at least 6 million PBMCs per sample. Germline CDR1 reads LNHNV; CDR2 reads YYDKDF (reference sequence). V lost 0 bases, J lost 8 bases, and 3 bases stayed unmatched. The CDR3 spans 13 residues. The V call is TRBV15, the J call TRBJ1-2; 7 nucleotides agree with TRBD1. The sequencing sample was made of blood. This sequence originates from a man aged 70-80 years in good health. CDR3 sequence reads: CATSREDRKGYTF. In DNA form, the CDR3 reads TGTGCCACCAGCAGAGAGGACAGGAAAGGCTACACCTTC. Full variable domain (outside the CDR3, taken from reference TRBV15 and TRBJ1-2): DAMVIQNPRYQVTQFGKPVTLSCSQTLNHNVMYWYQQKSSQAPKLLFHYYDKDFNNEADTPDNFQSRRPNTSFCFLDIRSPGLGDTAMYLCATSREDRKGYTFGSGTRLTVV.